This T cell receptor (beta chain) came from a study of T cells expressing NK-cell markers. The wider study: Sorted CD3+CD56+NKG2C+, CD3+CD56+NKG2C- and CD3+CD56-NKG2C+ T-cell subsets were beta-chain profiled. Sequencing covered eight donors, seven HCMV-seropositive and one seronegative.

As concerns this clonotype: Its specificity is unknown.

The CDR3 loop spans 17 amino acids. Germline V CDR1 and CDR2: MGHRA, YSYEKL. Study outcomes and limitations: Similarly, these clonotypes led the CD3+CD56-NKG2C+ fraction as well in a few donors.

What made the TCR beta cDNA was 5'RACE template switching with UMIs. TCRdb processed the 5' RACE reads again and assigns one entry to each CDR3 protein, with no DNA. Recorded for this sample: 150,000 to 180,000 distinct CDR3 sequences. This sequence originates from a woman aged 45-59 years in good health. The chain has TRBV4-1 and TRBJ1-1; TCRdb gives TRBD1 as the D gene, but with no DNA this cannot be confirmed. The source material was blood T cells: a sorted CD56 or NKG2C T cell subset, CD4+ or CD8+ T cells, or bulk PBMC T cells (not recorded which). CDR3 protein: CASSQGTGPFMNTEAFF.